The entry that follows covers one T cell receptor beta chain sequence. Its antigen is undetermined. Generated by immunoSEQ multiplex PCR, the TCRdb table keeps only in-frame clones and is missing some. In the table there are roughly 150,000 clones, about 81% of which are singletons. The entry originates in a study of PD-1 blockade in classical Hodgkin lymphoma. The CDR3 loop spans 17 amino acids. CDR1 is SGHVS and CDR2 is FQNEAQ in the germline V gene. The V segment lost 5 bases and the J segment 1 base; nucleotides outside the gene matches: 10. There was relapse after autologous stem cell transplantation in every patient, and there was variation in brentuximab vedotin exposure. Study observations and caveats: CD4+ TCR diversity rose significantly by C4D1, and CD8+ TCR diversity did not.

The input for sequencing was peripheral blood mononuclear cells (PBMCs), taken before the second cycle of nivolumab. The sequence derives from a human donor with classical Hodgkin lymphoma. The chain uses TRBV7-8 and TRBJ2-2; 7 nucleotides match TRBD2. The CDR3 DNA reads TGTGCCAGCAGCGGAATACCGGGACTATGGAACACCGGGGAGCTGTTTTTT. Protein product: CASSGIPGLWNTGELFF.